A selection of T cell receptor beta chains follows, all from one sample in a study of early T cells in non-severe SARS-CoV-2 infection. Each CDR3 protein is one row after TCRdb ran MiXCR on the 5' RACE reads. The data contain approximately 76,000 distinct CDR3 sequences, 9.5% to 13% of them singletons. Source material: whole blood. All receptors come from an adult who was a healthcare worker with PCR-confirmed SARS-CoV-2 infection or an uninfected control (not recorded which). The CDR3 runs from the conserved cysteine through the conserved F or W. The order of the fields is D gene, V gene, J gene, clone size, CDR3 length, CDR3 protein, CDR3 DNA. A D gene is named only where the DNA matches it firmly. Only some rows state a clone size, as once, few, many or a class for expanded clones.

>-|TRBV9|TRBJ2-3|-|13
CASNRAATDTQYF
TGTGCCAGCAACAGAGCAGCCACAGATACGCAGTATTTT
>TRBD2|TRBV5-1|TRBJ2-1|few|15
CASSAGTSGNNEQFF
TGCGCCAGCAGCGCCGGGACTAGCGGTAACAATGAGCAGTTCTTC
>TRBD1|TRBV10-3|TRBJ1-1|few|15
CAISYRGEKDTEAFF
TGTGCCATCAGTTACAGGGGGGAAAAGGACACTGAAGCTTTCTTT
>-|TRBV29-1|TRBJ1-5|few|15
CSVVSGGKGNQPQHF
TGCAGCGTTGTATCGGGAGGAAAGGGCAATCAGCCCCAGCATTTT
>TRBD2|TRBV6-2/TRBV6-3|TRBJ2-5|many|13
CASSFGRRETQYF
TGTGCCAGCAGTTTCGGGAGGAGAGAGACCCAGTACTTC
>-|TRBV5-1|TRBJ2-2|many|15
CASSVGETNTGELFF
TGCGCCAGCAGCGTGGGAGAGACGAACACCGGGGAGCTGTTTTTT
>-|TRBV7-8|TRBJ1-2|many|13
CASSLPGNYGYTF
TGTGCCAGCAGCTTACCGGGGAACTATGGCTACACCTTC
>TRBD1|TRBV29-1|TRBJ1-2|-|14
CSVEGTEGLDGYTF
TGCAGCGTTGAGGGGACAGAGGGTCTAGATGGCTACACCTTC
>TRBD2|TRBV19|TRBJ2-2|many|20
CASSNPGLFDGRASDGELFF
TGTGCCAGTAGTAACCCCGGACTGTTTGACGGGAGGGCAAGTGACGGGGAGCTGTTTTTT
>-|TRBV19|TRBJ1-5|many|14
CASSNRQMVQPQHF
TGTGCCAGTAGTAATCGCCAGATGGTACAGCCCCAGCATTTT
>-|TRBV28|TRBJ1-2|many|17
CASNPPGVLPQRDGYTF
TGTGCCAGCAACCCCCCAGGGGTACTACCCCAAAGGGATGGCTACACCTTC
>TRBD1|TRBV29-1|TRBJ1-5|many|12
CSVGQGNQPQHF
TGCAGCGTCGGACAGGGCAATCAGCCCCAGCATTTT
>-|TRBV20-1|TRBJ1-4|many|14
CSAREVTTNEKLFF
TGCAGTGCTAGAGAAGTTACAACTAATGAAAAACTGTTTTTT
>TRBD1|TRBV30|TRBJ1-1|many|14
CAWSVRGQGVKAFF
TGTGCCTGGAGTGTACGGGGCCAGGGGGTTAAAGCTTTCTTT